Following are 27 T cell receptor beta chains from one sample sequenced in a study of T cells in Graves' hyperthyroidism and ophthalmopathy. Researchers amplified the TCR beta CDR3 regions from RNA transcripts. HTBI primers were the set used in a first-round RT-PCR of the TCR CDR3. MiXCR, run by TCRdb on the multiplex PCR reads, gives a single entry per CDR3 protein. The sample lists approximately 690,000 distinct CDR3 sequences; less than 25% were seen once. What was sequenced was blood. These TCRs come from a man younger than 40 with Graves' ophthalmopathy.

A note on this clonotype: It may be a read error: a sequence one base away is much more abundant. In DNA form, the CDR3 reads TGTGCCAGCTGCACTAGCGGCCGCAATGAGCAGTTCTTC. Amino acid sequence: CASCTSGRNEQFF. The V and J genes are TRBV28 and TRBJ2-1, with 8 nucleotides matching TRBD2. Germline-derived CDR1 and CDR2 are MDHEN and SYDVKM. The CDR3 runs to 13 residues. After removal of 8 bases from V and 6 bases from J, the junction contained 6 bases not matched to a gene. The whole variable domain, filled in from reference TRBV28 and TRBJ2-1, reads DVKVTQSSRYLVKRTGEKVFLECVQDMDHENMFWYRQDPGLGLRLIYFSYDVKMKEKGDIPEGYSVSREKKERFSLILESASTNQTSMYLCASCTSGRNEQFFGPGTRLTVL.

This sequence joins TRBV20-1 and TRBJ1-1; D not resolved. CDR1 and CDR2 from the germline V gene are DFQATT and SNEGSKA (reference sequence). Trimming cost V 5 bases and J 2 bases, with 12 bases left between them. This CDR3 region has 13 residues. Here the CDR3 DNA reads TGCAGTGCTGGACTCAGTTCCAACACTGAAGCTTTCTTT. The encoded protein is CSAGLSSNTEAFF.

The chain couples TRBV7-2 to TRBJ2-3, with TRBD2 identical over 9 bases. Per the germline V gene, CDR1 is SGHTA and CDR2 is FQGNSA. This CDR3 spans 16 amino acids. Trimming removed 1 base from V and 4 bases from J; junction bases left unmatched: 6. The CDR3 nucleotides read TGTGCCAGCAGCTTAGGAGGTAGCGGGAGTCCAGATACGCAGTATTTT. This codes for CASSLGGSGSPDTQYF.

This clonotype was seen a handful of times. The genes are TRBV7-8 and TRBJ1-1, with unresolved D. The CDR3 totals 12 residues. CDR1 and CDR2 (germline): SGHVS, FQNEAQ. The V end was cut by 5 bases, the J end by 8 bases, with 12 bases between. The CDR3 here is CASSPPPGEAFF. The CDR3 DNA follows: TGTGCCAGCAGCCCCCCACCAGGAGAAGCTTTCTTT. Full variable domain (missing parts from reference TRBV7-8 and TRBJ1-1): GAGVSQSPRYKVAKRGQDVALRCDPISGHVSLFWYQQALGQGPEFLTYFQNEAQLDKSGLPSDRFFAERPEGSVSTLKIQRTQQEDSAVYLCASSPPPGEAFFGQGTRLTVV.

The table lists this clonotype with a few counts. The chain employs TRBV9 and TRBJ2-1, with no clear D. The germline V gene encodes CDR1 SGDLS and CDR2 YYNGEE. The length of the CDR3 is 14 residues. V lost 0 bases and J 6 bases, leaving 10 bases between the germline ends. The DNA of the CDR3 is TGTGCCAGCAGCGTAGTTCCTAGTTCCAATGAGCAGTTCTTC. It translates to CASSVVPSSNEQFF.

In this sample, this clonotype turned up a few times. The chain is built from TRBV12-3 or TRBV12-4 and TRBJ1-1; the D is unclear. V was pared by 5 bases and J by 3 bases, with 13 bases between. This CDR3 spans 14 amino acids. CDR3 bases: TGTGCCAGCAGTGCATCTTTTGGGGACACTGAAGCTTTCTTT. Amino acids: CASSASFGDTEAFF.

The chain is built from TRBV5-6 and TRBJ1-1; D is possibly TRBD1 (5 bases). CDR3 length: 14 residues. Trimming cost V 4 bases and J 7 bases, with 17 bases left between them. Germline V gene data show CDR1 as SGHDT and CDR2 as YYEEEE. CDR3 protein: CASSLDPEGSEAFF. CDR3 bases: TGTGCCAGCAGCCTGGACCCAGAGGGGAGTGAAGCTTTCTTT. The complete variable domain, with remaining parts taken from reference TRBV5-6 and TRBJ1-1, reads DAGVTQSPTHLIKTRGQQVTLRCSPKSGHDTVSWYQQALGQGPQFIFQYYEEEERQRGNFPDRFSGHQFPNYSSELNVNALLLGDSALYLCASSLDPEGSEAFFGQGTRLTVV.

This clonotype occurred a few times. Here the CDR3 DNA reads TGCAGTGCTAGACACGCTGGAAACACCATATATTTT. As protein: CSARHAGNTIYF. The chain is built from TRBV20-1 and TRBJ1-3; D remains ambiguous. CDR1 and CDR2 (germline): DFQATT, SNEGSKA (reference sequence). Between the trimmed V and J ends, which lost 2 bases and 2 bases, there was a span of 4 bases. This CDR3 spans 12 amino acids.

V is TRBV28 and J is TRBJ2-1, with 12 bases matching TRBD1. Germline V lookup: CDR1 MDHEN, CDR2 SYDVKM. Germline trimming cut 6 bases from V and 6 bases from J; bases unmatched to any gene: 3. This CDR3 is built from 14 residues. The CDR3 here is CASRGQGARNEQFF. As DNA, the CDR3 is TGTGCCAGCAGGGGACAGGGGGCGCGCAATGAGCAGTTCTTC.

The chain employs TRBV6-5 and TRBJ1-2; D gene ambiguous. The CDR3 length is 15 residues. Trimming took 2 bases from V and 8 from J, leaving 18 bases between them. Germline lookup yields CDR1 MNHEY and CDR2 SVGAGI. The CDR3, as DNA: TGTGCCAGCAGTTACGGTATCCCAGGCAACGAGGGCTACACCTTC. Translating it yields CASSYGIPGNEGYTF.

In its sample, this clonotype was seen a few times. The CDR3 DNA reads as TGTGCCGGGTCCAGCGGGAATTTTAATGAGCAGTTCTTC. It translates to CAGSSGNFNEQFF. The chain is built from TRBV6-1 and TRBJ2-1; 7 bases agree with TRBD2. Unmatched junction bases numbered 11, after V lost 11 bases and J lost 7 bases. From germline, CDR1 is MNHNS and CDR2 SASEGT. CDR3 length equals 13 residues.

In this sample, this clonotype turned up a few times. The gene calls are TRBV4-3 and TRBJ1-3; 7 bases are a match to TRBD1. Germline-derived CDR1 and CDR2 are LGHNA and YSLEER. The CDR3 extends over 15 amino acids. J lost 8 bases, V lost 4 bases, and 11 bases had no gene match. This CDR3 reads CASSRRQGEGHTIYF. CDR3 in DNA: TGCGCCAGCAGCCGTCGACAGGGTGAAGGTCACACCATATATTTT.

The genes are TRBV6-2 or TRBV6-3 and TRBJ1-6; D not resolved. The CDR3 runs to 13 residues. V lost 11 bases, J lost 5 bases, and 13 bases lay in between. CDR1 is MNHEY and CDR2 is SVGEGT in the germline V gene. The CDR3 coding sequence is TGTGCCGGCCGGGTGAAGAATAATTCACCCCTCCACTTT. Translating gives CAGRVKNNSPLHF.

This clonotype turned up a few times. The chain employs TRBV10-3 and TRBJ2-1, with D hard to call. CDR3 length: 12 residues. The germline V gene encodes CDR1 ENHRY and CDR2 SYGVKD. V lost 8 bases to trimming and J lost 7 bases, with 12 bases between them. The chain's CDR3 is CAIRPDGNEQFF. CDR3 DNA: TGTGCCATCCGTCCCGACGGGAATGAGCAGTTCTTC.

This clonotype was observed many times. The chain has TRBV30 and TRBJ1-1; no definite D call. This CDR3 is 13 amino acids long. Looked up from germline, CDR1 is GTSNPN and CDR2 is SVGIG (reference sequence). Between the trimmed V and J ends, which lost 0 bases and 1 base, there was a span of 6 bases. The CDR3 loop is CAWSVRPNTEAFF. The CDR3 bases are TGTGCCTGGAGTGTAAGGCCGAACACTGAAGCTTTCTTT.

The sample holds many counts of this clonotype. The CDR3 coding sequence is TGTGCCAGCAGCTTCTTGGACAGGGGGGTGGCTGGGGCCAACGTCCTGACTTTC. It translates to CASSFLDRGVAGANVLTF. The chain links TRBV7-8 to TRBJ2-6; TRBD1 matches 10 bases. V lost 3 bases to trimming and J lost 2 bases; unmatched junction nucleotides: 7. This CDR3 spans 18 amino acids. Per germline, CDR1 SGHVS and CDR2 FQNEAQ. The full variable domain, in which reference TRBV7-8 and TRBJ2-6 provide the parts outside the CDR3, is GAGVSQSPRYKVAKRGQDVALRCDPISGHVSLFWYQQALGQGPEFLTYFQNEAQLDKSGLPSDRFFAERPEGSVSTLKIQRTQQEDSAVYLCASSFLDRGVAGANVLTFGAGSRLTVL.

The chain employs TRBV5-1 and TRBJ2-4; D may be TRBD1 (7 bases). CDR1 SGHRS and CDR2 YFSETQ come from the germline V gene. The CDR3 spans 17 residues. The V and J ends lost 0 bases and 3 bases respectively, with 16 bases between them. For the CDR3, the DNA is TGCGCCAGCAGCTTGGACGGGCAGGGGGGTGGCAAAAACATTCAGTACTTC. It yields the protein CASSLDGQGGGKNIQYF.

J is TRBJ2-1 and V is TRBV29-1, with 10 bases identical to TRBD2. V lost 4 bases to trimming and J lost 8 bases; unmatched junction nucleotides: 5. This CDR3 region has 13 residues. In germline, CDR1 is SQVTM, CDR2 ANQGSEA. CDR3: CSVGASGSHEQFF. In DNA form, the CDR3 reads TGCAGCGTTGGCGCTAGCGGGAGCCATGAGCAGTTCTTC.

This clonotype was seen repeatedly, ten times or more. The chain links TRBV7-8 to TRBJ2-3; 15 bases match TRBD2. The V and J ends lost 4 bases and 4 bases, in that order; junction bases with no gene match: 6. This CDR3 contains 17 residues. CDR1 is SGHVS and CDR2 is FQNEAQ in the germline V gene. This CDR3 is CASSWTSGRAGADTQYF. DNA of the CDR3: TGTGCCAGCAGCTGGACTAGCGGGAGGGCCGGAGCAGATACGCAGTATTTT.

This clonotype was detected a few times. The chain employs TRBV29-1 and TRBJ2-1; D is possibly TRBD2 (6 bases). Trimming cost V 1 base and J 3 bases, with 10 bases left between them. Germline CDR1 and CDR2: SQVTM and ANQGSEA. The CDR3 length is 14 residues. The CDR3 here is CSVEAGVHYNEQFF. CDR3 in DNA: TGCAGCGTTGAAGCGGGGGTGCACTACAATGAGCAGTTCTTC.

The J gene is TRBJ2-5, the V gene TRBV9, with D possibly matching TRBD2 (6 bases). With 4 bases removed from V and 2 bases from J, the gap between germline ends came to 12 bases. The CDR3 covers 14 residues. Germline V gene sequence: CDR1 SGDLS, CDR2 YYNGEE. For the CDR3, the DNA is TGTGCCAGCAGCAGGCCTAGCGCACAAGAGACCCAGTACTTC. It codes for CASSRPSAQETQYF.

The genes are TRBV5-1 and TRBJ1-4; 9 positions agree with TRBD1. The junction had 8 bases not matched to a gene; V was cut back by 4 bases and J by 4 bases. There are 16 residues in the CDR3. CDR1 is SGHRS, CDR2 YFSETQ, per germline. The CDR3 spells CASSTGTGTHNEKLFF. The CDR3 DNA follows: TGCGCCAGCAGCACGGGGACAGGGACCCATAATGAAAAACTGTTTTTT.

V is TRBV7-9 and J is TRBJ2-7; no definite D call. Germline V gene sequence: CDR1 SEHNR, CDR2 FQNEAQ (reference sequence). The CDR3 is made up of 13 amino acids. V was clipped by 5 bases and J by 2 bases, with 10 bases between them. In nucleotides, the CDR3 is TGTGCCAGCAGCCAATCTGGACCCTACGAGCAGTACTTC. Residues: CASSQSGPYEQYF. The entire variable domain, with the rest obtained from reference TRBV7-9 and TRBJ2-7, is as follows: DTGVSQNPRHKITKRGQNVTFRCDPISEHNRLYWYRQTLGQGPEFLTYFQNEAQLEKSRLLSDRFSAERPKGSFSTLEIQRTEQGDSAMYLCASSQSGPYEQYFGPGTRLTVT.

This clonotype was counted a few times. This rearrangement joins TRBV7-2 to TRBJ2-1; no clear D gene. Germline values: CDR1 SGHTA, CDR2 FQGNSA. This CDR3 is built from 13 residues. The ends were cut back, 0 bases at V and 12 bases at J, with 12 bases in the middle. The CDR3 sequence is CASSLARTDPQFF. CDR3 coding DNA: TGTGCCAGCAGCTTAGCCCGGACGGACCCGCAGTTCTTC.

This clonotype was observed a few times. This may arise from a read error, as a much more abundant clone is one base away. The gene calls are TRBV12-3 or TRBV12-4 and TRBJ1-1; D remains unclear. CDR3 length equals 12 residues. Trimming removed 6 bases from V and 2 bases from J, with 7 bases in between. Here the CDR3 reads CASRQANTEAFF. The CDR3 region has the DNA TGTGCCAGCAGGCAGGCTAACACTGAAGCTTTCTTT.

This clonotype has just a few counts. This chain connects TRBV4-1 to TRBJ2-7; perhaps TRBD2 as D (6 bases). CDR1 is MGHRA, CDR2 YSYEKL, per germline. V lost 0 bases and J 0 bases, leaving 12 bases between the germline ends. This CDR3 has 16 amino acids. The CDR3 DNA is TGCGCCAGCAGCCAAGAGCACCGGGACTCCTCCTACGAGCAGTACTTC. Protein sequence: CASSQEHRDSSYEQYF.

The chain joins TRBV6-1 to TRBJ1-6; TRBD1 agrees at 9 bases. Trimming removed 10 bases from V and 7 bases from J; junction bases left unmatched: 5. CDR1 and CDR2 (germline): MNHNS, SASEGT. The CDR3 has 13 amino acids. CDR3 region: CATSQGANSPLHF. The CDR3 region has the DNA TGTGCCACCTCACAGGGGGCAAATTCACCCCTCCACTTT.